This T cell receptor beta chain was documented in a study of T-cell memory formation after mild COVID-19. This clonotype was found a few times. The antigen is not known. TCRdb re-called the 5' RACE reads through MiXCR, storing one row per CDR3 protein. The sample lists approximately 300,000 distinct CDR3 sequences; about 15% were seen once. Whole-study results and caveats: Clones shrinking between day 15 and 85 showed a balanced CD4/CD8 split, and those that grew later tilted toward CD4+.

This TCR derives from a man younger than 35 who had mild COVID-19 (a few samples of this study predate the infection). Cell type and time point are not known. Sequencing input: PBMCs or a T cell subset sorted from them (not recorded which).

Written as DNA, the CDR3 is TGTGCCAGCAGTCCCGGGACAGGGCCCTCCTACGAGCAGTACTTC. The encoded protein is CASSPGTGPSYEQYF. The chain has TRBV3-1 and TRBJ2-7; 9 bases match TRBD1. Germline lookup yields CDR1 LGHDT and CDR2 YNNKEL (reference sequence). V trimming: 6 bases; J trimming: 0 bases; junction bases outside the gene matches: 6. This CDR3 region has 15 residues.